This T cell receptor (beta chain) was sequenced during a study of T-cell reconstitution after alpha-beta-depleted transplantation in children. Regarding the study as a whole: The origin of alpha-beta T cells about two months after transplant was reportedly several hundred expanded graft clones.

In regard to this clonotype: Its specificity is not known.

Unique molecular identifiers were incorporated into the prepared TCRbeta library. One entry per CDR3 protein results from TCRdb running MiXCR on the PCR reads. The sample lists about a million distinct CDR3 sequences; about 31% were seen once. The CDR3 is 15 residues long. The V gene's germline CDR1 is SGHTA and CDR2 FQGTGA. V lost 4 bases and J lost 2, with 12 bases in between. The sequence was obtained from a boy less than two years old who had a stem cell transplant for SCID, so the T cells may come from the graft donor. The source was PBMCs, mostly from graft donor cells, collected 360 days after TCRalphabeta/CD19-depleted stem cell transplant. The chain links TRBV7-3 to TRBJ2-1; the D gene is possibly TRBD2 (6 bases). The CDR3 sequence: CASSSEGPAYNEQFF. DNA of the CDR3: TGTGCCAGCAGCTCGGAGGGACCAGCCTACAATGAGCAGTTCTTC.